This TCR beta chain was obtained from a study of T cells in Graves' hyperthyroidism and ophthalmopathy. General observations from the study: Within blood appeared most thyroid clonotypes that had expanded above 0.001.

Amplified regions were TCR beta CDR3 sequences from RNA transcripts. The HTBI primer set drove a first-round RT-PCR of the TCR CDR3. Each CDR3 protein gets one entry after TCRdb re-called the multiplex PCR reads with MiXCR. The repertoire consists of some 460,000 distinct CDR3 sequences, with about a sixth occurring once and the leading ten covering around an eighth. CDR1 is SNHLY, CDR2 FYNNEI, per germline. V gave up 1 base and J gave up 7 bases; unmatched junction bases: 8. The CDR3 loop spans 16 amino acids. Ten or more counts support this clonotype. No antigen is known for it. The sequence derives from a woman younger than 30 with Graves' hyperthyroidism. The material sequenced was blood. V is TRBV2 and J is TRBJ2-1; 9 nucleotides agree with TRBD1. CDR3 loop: CASSEEKTGGRNEQFF. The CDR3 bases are TGTGCCAGCAGTGAAGAAAAAACAGGGGGCAGGAATGAGCAGTTCTTC. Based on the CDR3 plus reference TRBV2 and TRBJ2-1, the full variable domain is EPEVTQTPSHQVTQMGQEVILRCVPISNHLYFYWYRQILGQKVEFLVSFYNNEISEKSEIFDDQFSVERPDGSNFTLKIRSTKLEDSAMYFCASSEEKTGGRNEQFFGPGTRLTVL.